This is a list of T cell receptor beta chains from one sample in a study of cytomegalovirus exposure and HLA in healthy donors. Generated by immunoSEQ multiplex PCR, the TCRdb table keeps only in-frame clones and is missing some. Among tens of thousands of clones listed, around 73% were seen once. Sequencing was done on a sample of PBMCs. The receptor set was obtained from a woman in her forties in good health and CMV-seropositive. The CDR3 runs from the conserved cysteine through the conserved F or W. The order of the fields is D gene, J gene, clone size, V gene, CDR3 DNA, CDR3 protein. D genes are given only for firm matches. Clone sizes are given selectively: once, few, many, or a class where the clone is expanded.

d_gene: NA; j_gene: TRBJ1-3; abundance: NA; v_gene: TRBV6-5; CDR3nt: TGTGCCAGCAGTTACCAGAAAAACTCTGGAAACACCATATATTTT; CDR3aa: CASSYQKNSGNTIYF
d_gene: TRBD2; j_gene: TRBJ2-5; abundance: NA; v_gene: TRBV28; CDR3nt: TGTGCCAGCAGAGAACCGGGACTACGCGGGGAGACCCAGTACTTC; CDR3aa: CASREPGLRGETQYF
d_gene: NA; j_gene: TRBJ2-5; abundance: NA; v_gene: TRBV5-1; CDR3nt: TGCGCCAGCAGCTTGGGTCAGGCGGGGGAGACCCAGTACTTC; CDR3aa: CASSLGQAGETQYF
d_gene: TRBD1; j_gene: TRBJ2-6; abundance: NA; v_gene: TRBV6-6; CDR3nt: TGTGCCAGCCGCCGACAGGGGTCTGGGGCCAACGTCCTGACTTTC; CDR3aa: CASRRQGSGANVLTF
d_gene: NA; j_gene: TRBJ1-5; abundance: NA; v_gene: TRBV28; CDR3nt: TGTGCCAGCACCTGGGAGGGGAGTCAACGGCCCCAGCATTTT; CDR3aa: CASTWEGSQRPQHF
d_gene: NA; j_gene: TRBJ1-6; abundance: NA; v_gene: TRBV6-5; CDR3nt: TGTGCCAGCAGTTACGCAGGGGTGAATAATTCACCCCTCCACTTT; CDR3aa: CASSYAGVNNSPLHF
d_gene: NA; j_gene: TRBJ1-6; abundance: NA; v_gene: TRBV2; CDR3nt: TGTGCCAGTCTGTCACAGAATTCACCCCTCCACTTT; CDR3aa: CASLSQNSPLHF
d_gene: NA; j_gene: TRBJ1-5; abundance: NA; v_gene: TRBV19; CDR3nt: TGTGCCAGTAGTATTGGAGGTAGCAATCAGCCCCAGCATTTT; CDR3aa: CASSIGGSNQPQHF
d_gene: NA; j_gene: TRBJ1-5; abundance: once; v_gene: TRBV2; CDR3nt: TGTGCCAGCAGACAGGTGAATCAGCCCCAGCATTTT; CDR3aa: CASRQVNQPQHF
d_gene: NA; j_gene: TRBJ1-6; abundance: NA; v_gene: TRBV6-5; CDR3nt: TGTGCCAGCAGTTCCCAGGGTGGCGCCTATAATTCACCCCTCCACTTT; CDR3aa: CASSSQGGAYNSPLHF
d_gene: NA; j_gene: TRBJ1-1; abundance: NA; v_gene: TRBV10-3; CDR3nt: TGTGCCACTGGGAGGGACGGGGACACTGAAGCTTTCTTT; CDR3aa: CATGRDGDTEAFF
d_gene: TRBD1; j_gene: TRBJ2-7; abundance: NA; v_gene: TRBV6-1; CDR3nt: TGTGCCAGCAGTGAATACAGGGGCGCCTACGAGCAGTACTTC; CDR3aa: CASSEYRGAYEQYF
d_gene: TRBD1; j_gene: TRBJ2-7; abundance: NA; v_gene: TRBV6-1; CDR3nt: TGTGCCAGCAGTGCCTCGGGACAGAGGGAGCAGTACTTC; CDR3aa: CASSASGQREQYF
d_gene: TRBD1; j_gene: TRBJ1-3; abundance: NA; v_gene: TRBV11-2; CDR3nt: TGTGCCAGCAGCCCTTGGACAGGGCCTGGAAACACCATATATTTT; CDR3aa: CASSPWTGPGNTIYF
d_gene: NA; j_gene: TRBJ2-2; abundance: NA; v_gene: TRBV5-4; CDR3nt: TGTGCCAGCAGCTTGGACCTCCAGCGAGGGACCGGGGAGCTGTTTTTT; CDR3aa: CASSLDLQRGTGELFF
d_gene: NA; j_gene: TRBJ1-4; abundance: NA; v_gene: TRBV18; CDR3nt: TGTGCCAGCTCACCATCGGGACAACCTAATGAAAAACTGTTTTTT; CDR3aa: CASSPSGQPNEKLFF
d_gene: NA; j_gene: TRBJ2-3; abundance: few; v_gene: TRBV19; CDR3nt: TGTGCCAGTAGTATAGATCGCCAGACAGATACGCAGTATTTT; CDR3aa: CASSIDRQTDTQYF